This T cell receptor (beta chain) was observed in a study of OX40 agonist ivuxolimab in advanced cancers. In the case of this clone: Its target is unknown.

The data were produced by immunoSEQ multiplex PCR, yet TCRdb's version contains in-frame clones alone and is incomplete. The data contain about 68,000 clones, more than 75% of them seen just once; the ten biggest clones take up about 0.66%. Study findings and constraints: Circulating CD4+ and CD8+ T cells showed clonal expansion by week 6 at 0.1 to 3.0 mg/kg.

Germline CDR1 and CDR2: SGHTA and FQGNSA. Trimming left V 5 bases short and J 2 bases short, with 3 bases between. This CDR3 is 11 amino acids long. The V gene is TRBV7-2, the J gene TRBJ1-1; D uncertain. The source is an adult with an advanced solid tumor such as melanoma, head and neck, liver or kidney cancer. Specimen: CD4+ or CD8+ T cells sorted from blood, collected in a trial of the OX40 agonist ivuxolimab. The chain's CDR3 is CASSLNTEAFF. The CDR3, as DNA: TGTGCCAGCAGCCTAAACACTGAAGCTTTCTTT. The full variable domain, completed using reference TRBV7-2 and TRBJ1-1, is GAGVSQSPSNKVTEKGKDVELRCDPISGHTALYWYRQSLGQGLEFLIYFQGNSAPDKSGLPSDRFSAERTGGSVSTLTIQRTQQEDSAVYLCASSLNTEAFFGQGTRLTVV.